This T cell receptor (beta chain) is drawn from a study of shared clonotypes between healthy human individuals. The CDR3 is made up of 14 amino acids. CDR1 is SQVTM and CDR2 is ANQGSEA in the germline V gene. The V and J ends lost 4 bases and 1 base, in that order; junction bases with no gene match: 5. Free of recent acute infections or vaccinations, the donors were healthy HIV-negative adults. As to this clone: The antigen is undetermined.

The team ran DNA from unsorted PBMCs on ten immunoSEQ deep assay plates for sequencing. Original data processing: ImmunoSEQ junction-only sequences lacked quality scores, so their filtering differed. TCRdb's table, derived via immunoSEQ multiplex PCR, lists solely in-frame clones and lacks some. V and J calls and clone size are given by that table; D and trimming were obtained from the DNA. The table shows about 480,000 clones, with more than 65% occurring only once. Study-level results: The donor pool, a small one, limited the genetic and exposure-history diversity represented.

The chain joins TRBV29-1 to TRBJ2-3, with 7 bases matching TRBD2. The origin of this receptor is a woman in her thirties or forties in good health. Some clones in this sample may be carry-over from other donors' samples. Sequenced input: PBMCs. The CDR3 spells CSVGGGRGTDTQYF. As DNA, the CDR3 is TGCAGCGTTGGTGGCGGGAGAGGCACAGATACGCAGTATTTT.